The rows below give T cell receptor beta chains drawn from one sample of a study of graft-versus-host responses after intestinal transplantation. Clones were read by immunoSEQ multiplex PCR, and TCRdb kept only the in-frame ones, dropping some. The sample consists of about 120,000 clones, just under 95% of them appearing once. These TCRs' antigens remain unknown. This material consisted of unstimulated CD4+ T cells sorted from spleen or lymph node cells, taken before intestinal transplant. The source of these receptors is a human donor who received an intestinal transplant. CDR3s include the opening cysteine and the closing phenylalanine or tryptophan. A D gene is named only where the DNA matches it firmly. Some rows mark clone size as missing; the rest say once, few, many or name a class of expanded clone.

cdr3_aa: CASSLRAVYGYTF
cdr3_nt: TGTGCCAGCAGCTTGAGGGCAGTCTATGGCTACACCTTC
clone_size: .
cdr3_length: 13
j_call: TRBJ1-2
d_call: .
v_call: TRBV6-5

cdr3_aa: CASSDAGSGNTIYF
cdr3_nt: TGTGCCAGCAGTGATGCAGGGTCTGGAAACACCATATATTTT
clone_size: .
cdr3_length: 14
j_call: TRBJ1-3
d_call: .
v_call: TRBV25-1

cdr3_aa: CASSWRGGTNEKLFF
cdr3_nt: TGTGCCAGCAGTTGGAGGGGGGGGACTAATGAAAAACTGTTTTTT
clone_size: once
cdr3_length: 15
j_call: TRBJ1-4
d_call: .
v_call: TRBV6-1

cdr3_aa: CASSEWGFWKVTGANVLTF
cdr3_nt: TGTGCCAGCAGTGAATGGGGGTTTTGGAAGGTGACTGGGGCCAACGTCCTGACTTTC
clone_size: .
cdr3_length: 19
j_call: TRBJ2-6
d_call: .
v_call: TRBV2

cdr3_aa: CASSKGDITNTGELFF
cdr3_nt: TGTGCCAGCAGCAAAGGGGACATAACGAACACCGGGGAGCTGTTTTTT
clone_size: few
cdr3_length: 16
j_call: TRBJ2-2
d_call: .
v_call: TRBV21-1

cdr3_aa: CASSGGIAGGDTGELFF
cdr3_nt: TGTGCCAGCAGTGGAGGAATAGCGGGAGGCGACACCGGGGAGCTGTTTTTT
clone_size: once
cdr3_length: 17
j_call: TRBJ2-2
d_call: TRBD2
v_call: TRBV6-1

cdr3_aa: CASSLLRSTGLQPQHF
cdr3_nt: TGTGCCAGCAGTTTATTGAGATCGACAGGGCTACAGCCCCAGCATTTT
clone_size: .
cdr3_length: 16
j_call: TRBJ1-5
d_call: TRBD1
v_call: TRBV28

cdr3_aa: CASSLDGRDQPQHF
cdr3_nt: TGCGCCAGCAGCTTGGATGGACGGGATCAGCCCCAGCATTTT
clone_size: .
cdr3_length: 14
j_call: TRBJ1-5
d_call: .
v_call: TRBV5-1

cdr3_aa: CASSLDLVNYGYTF
cdr3_nt: TGTGCCAGCAGCTTGGATTTGGTAAACTATGGCTACACCTTC
clone_size: .
cdr3_length: 14
j_call: TRBJ1-2
d_call: .
v_call: TRBV5-4

cdr3_aa: CASSFDAAYNEQFF
cdr3_nt: TGTGCCAGCAGCTTTGACGCCGCCTACAATGAGCAGTTCTTC
clone_size: .
cdr3_length: 14
j_call: TRBJ2-1
d_call: .
v_call: TRBV7-3

cdr3_aa: CASSVVYVATTGELFF
cdr3_nt: TGTGCCAGCAGCGTGGTTTACGTGGCAACCACCGGGGAGCTGTTTTTT
clone_size: .
cdr3_length: 16
j_call: TRBJ2-2
d_call: .
v_call: TRBV7-2

cdr3_aa: CSVDTAGGNPEAFF
cdr3_nt: TGCAGCGTTGATACGGCAGGGGGCAACCCTGAAGCTTTCTTT
clone_size: .
cdr3_length: 14
j_call: TRBJ1-1
d_call: TRBD1
v_call: TRBV29-1

cdr3_aa: CASSVGSTDTQYF
cdr3_nt: TGTGCCAGCAGCGTGGGGAGCACAGATACGCAGTATTTT
clone_size: once
cdr3_length: 13
j_call: TRBJ2-3
d_call: .
v_call: TRBV9

cdr3_aa: CAISEGTWNQAFF
cdr3_nt: TGTGCCATCAGTGAGGGCACATGGAATCAAGCTTTCTTT
clone_size: few
cdr3_length: 13
j_call: TRBJ1-1
d_call: .
v_call: TRBV10-3

cdr3_aa: CASSLVVQETQYF
cdr3_nt: TGTGCCAGCAGCTTGGTAGTTCAAGAGACCCAGTACTTC
clone_size: .
cdr3_length: 13
j_call: TRBJ2-5
d_call: .
v_call: TRBV5-4

cdr3_aa: CASNLRGLADTQYF
cdr3_nt: TGTGCCAGCAACCTCAGGGGGCTGGCAGATACGCAGTATTTT
clone_size: .
cdr3_length: 14
j_call: TRBJ2-3
d_call: TRBD1
v_call: TRBV6-5

cdr3_aa: CASSAGSTDTQYF
cdr3_nt: TGTGCCAGCAGTGCCGGTAGCACAGATACGCAGTATTTT
clone_size: .
cdr3_length: 13
j_call: TRBJ2-3
d_call: .
v_call: TRBV2

cdr3_aa: CASRLGLAGSGELFF
cdr3_nt: TGTGCCAGCCGATTGGGACTAGCGGGAAGCGGGGAGCTGTTTTTT
clone_size: .
cdr3_length: 15
j_call: TRBJ2-2
d_call: TRBD2
v_call: TRBV27

cdr3_aa: CAISPGTASGSEQYF
cdr3_nt: TGTGCCATCAGCCCCGGGACGGCTAGTGGTAGCGAGCAGTACTTC
clone_size: .
cdr3_length: 15
j_call: TRBJ2-7
d_call: .
v_call: TRBV10-3

cdr3_aa: CASSLLQGGTEAFF
cdr3_nt: TGCGCCAGCAGCTTGTTACAGGGAGGCACTGAAGCTTTCTTT
clone_size: .
cdr3_length: 14
j_call: TRBJ1-1
d_call: .
v_call: TRBV5-1

cdr3_aa: CASSFSGTGELFF
cdr3_nt: TGCGCCAGCAGCTTTTCGGGGACCGGGGAGCTGTTTTTT
clone_size: once
cdr3_length: 13
j_call: TRBJ2-2
d_call: .
v_call: TRBV5-1

cdr3_aa: CASSLVWEATNPEAFF
cdr3_nt: TGTGCCAGCAGCTTAGTCTGGGAGGCGACCAATCCTGAAGCTTTCTTT
clone_size: .
cdr3_length: 16
j_call: TRBJ1-1
d_call: .
v_call: TRBV5-4

cdr3_aa: CASSLRETSSGSQYF
cdr3_nt: TGTGCCAGCAGCTTGAGGGAGACTTCTAGCGGGAGTCAGTACTTC
clone_size: .
cdr3_length: 15
j_call: TRBJ2-7
d_call: TRBD2
v_call: TRBV5-6

cdr3_aa: CASTGAPSYEQYF
cdr3_nt: TGTGCCAGCACAGGGGCTCCCTCCTACGAGCAGTACTTC
clone_size: .
cdr3_length: 13
j_call: TRBJ2-7
d_call: .
v_call: TRBV28

cdr3_aa: CAWKDAISPYGYTF
cdr3_nt: TGTGCCTGGAAGGACGCTATAAGCCCCTATGGCTACACCTTC
clone_size: .
cdr3_length: 14
j_call: TRBJ1-2
d_call: .
v_call: TRBV30

cdr3_aa: CASRLANTEAFF
cdr3_nt: TGTGCCAGCAGGTTGGCGAACACTGAAGCTTTCTTT
clone_size: .
cdr3_length: 12
j_call: TRBJ1-1
d_call: .
v_call: TRBV25-1

cdr3_aa: CASSEPGLALYEQYF
cdr3_nt: TGTGCCAGCAGTGAGCCGGGACTAGCACTGTACGAGCAGTACTTC
clone_size: .
cdr3_length: 15
j_call: TRBJ2-7
d_call: TRBD2
v_call: TRBV25-1

cdr3_aa: CASSEPGKAGELFF
cdr3_nt: TGCGCCAGCAGTGAGCCAGGGAAGGCCGGGGAGCTGTTTTTT
clone_size: .
cdr3_length: 14
j_call: TRBJ2-2
d_call: .
v_call: TRBV10-2

cdr3_aa: CASRDGVEEGYTF
cdr3_nt: TGCGCCAGCAGAGACGGGGTGGAGGAGGGCTACACCTTC
clone_size: .
cdr3_length: 13
j_call: TRBJ1-2
d_call: .
v_call: TRBV5-1

cdr3_aa: CASSFMDRNTEAFF
cdr3_nt: TGTGCCAGCAGCTTTATGGATAGGAACACTGAAGCTTTCTTT
clone_size: .
cdr3_length: 14
j_call: TRBJ1-1
d_call: .
v_call: TRBV7-2

cdr3_aa: CASRATGDSNQPQHF
cdr3_nt: TGTGCCAGCAGGGCGACAGGGGATAGCAATCAGCCCCAGCATTTT
clone_size: once
cdr3_length: 15
j_call: TRBJ1-5
d_call: TRBD1
v_call: TRBV2

cdr3_aa: CASSDRQGRGKLFF
cdr3_nt: TGTGCCAGCAGTGACCGACAGGGTAGAGGAAAACTGTTTTTT
clone_size: .
cdr3_length: 14
j_call: TRBJ1-4
d_call: TRBD1
v_call: TRBV9

cdr3_aa: CAWSVSGSVPGELFF
cdr3_nt: TGTGCCTGGAGTGTATCGGGGTCCGTTCCCGGGGAGCTGTTTTTT
clone_size: .
cdr3_length: 15
j_call: TRBJ2-2
d_call: .
v_call: TRBV30

cdr3_aa: CASSWGKSEQFF
cdr3_nt: TGTGCCAGTAGTTGGGGGAAGAGTGAGCAGTTCTTC
clone_size: .
cdr3_length: 12
j_call: TRBJ2-1
d_call: .
v_call: TRBV19

cdr3_aa: CASSPRTGGRASTDTQYF
cdr3_nt: TGTGCCAGCAGCCCCCGGACAGGGGGAAGGGCTAGCACAGATACGCAGTATTTT
clone_size: .
cdr3_length: 18
j_call: TRBJ2-3
d_call: TRBD1
v_call: TRBV9

cdr3_aa: CSGGEGAEGYTF
cdr3_nt: TGCAGCGGGGGAGAGGGGGCGGAGGGCTACACCTTC
clone_size: .
cdr3_length: 12
j_call: TRBJ1-2
d_call: TRBD1
v_call: TRBV29-1

cdr3_aa: CASSHGGEVNTGELFF
cdr3_nt: TGTGCCAGCAGCCACGGGGGGGAAGTTAACACCGGGGAGCTGTTTTTT
clone_size: .
cdr3_length: 16
j_call: TRBJ2-2
d_call: TRBD2
v_call: TRBV7-8

cdr3_aa: CASSPGQGGGDTQYF
cdr3_nt: TGTGCCAGCAGCCCCGGACAGGGAGGAGGGGATACGCAGTATTTT
clone_size: .
cdr3_length: 15
j_call: TRBJ2-3
d_call: TRBD1
v_call: TRBV7-9

cdr3_aa: CAWSVYEPSGLRYF
cdr3_nt: TGTGCCTGGAGTGTATACGAACCCTCGGGACTGAGGTACTTC
clone_size: .
cdr3_length: 14
j_call: TRBJ2-7
d_call: .
v_call: TRBV30

cdr3_aa: CASSLVETSGRTRAHEQYF
cdr3_nt: TGCGCCAGCAGCTTGGTCGAAACTAGCGGGAGGACAAGGGCCCACGAGCAGTACTTC
clone_size: .
cdr3_length: 19
j_call: TRBJ2-7
d_call: TRBD2
v_call: TRBV5-1

cdr3_aa: CASSLGRNNEKLFF
cdr3_nt: TGCGCCAGCAGCTTGGGCCGGAATAATGAAAAACTGTTTTTT
clone_size: .
cdr3_length: 14
j_call: TRBJ1-4
d_call: .
v_call: TRBV5-1

cdr3_aa: CASSLFRGTEHNEQFF
cdr3_nt: TGCGCCAGCAGCTTGTTTCGCGGGACCGAACACAATGAGCAGTTCTTC
clone_size: .
cdr3_length: 16
j_call: TRBJ2-1
d_call: .
v_call: TRBV5-1

cdr3_aa: CASSPIRRETEAFF
cdr3_nt: TGCGCCAGCAGCCCAATACGGCGCGAGACTGAAGCTTTCTTT
clone_size: .
cdr3_length: 14
j_call: TRBJ1-1
d_call: .
v_call: TRBV5-1

cdr3_aa: CASSVGTSGRGRAATDTQYF
cdr3_nt: TGTGCCAGCAGCGTAGGGACTAGCGGGAGAGGACGGGCGGCCACAGATACGCAGTATTTT
clone_size: once
cdr3_length: 20
j_call: TRBJ2-3
d_call: TRBD2
v_call: TRBV9

cdr3_aa: CASSPSGGYPYEQYF
cdr3_nt: TGTGCCAGCAGTCCCTCCGGGGGGTACCCCTACGAGCAGTACTTC
clone_size: .
cdr3_length: 15
j_call: TRBJ2-7
d_call: TRBD2
v_call: TRBV28

cdr3_aa: CASSSTNSPEAFF
cdr3_nt: TGTGCCAGCAGCTCCACTAATAGCCCTGAAGCTTTCTTT
clone_size: .
cdr3_length: 13
j_call: TRBJ1-1
d_call: .
v_call: TRBV7-3

cdr3_aa: CASSDRQGAGYNEQFF
cdr3_nt: TGCGCCAGCAGTGATCGACAGGGGGCCGGATACAATGAGCAGTTCTTC
clone_size: .
cdr3_length: 16
j_call: TRBJ2-1
d_call: TRBD1
v_call: TRBV10-1

cdr3_aa: CASIGTSQNTGELFF
cdr3_nt: TGTGCCAGCATTGGGACTTCACAGAACACCGGGGAGCTGTTTTTT
clone_size: .
cdr3_length: 15
j_call: TRBJ2-2
d_call: .
v_call: TRBV2

cdr3_aa: CASSLEGGRAKNIQYF
cdr3_nt: TGTGCCAGCAGCTTAGAGGGAGGGCGGGCCAAAAACATTCAGTACTTC
clone_size: .
cdr3_length: 16
j_call: TRBJ2-4
d_call: TRBD2
v_call: TRBV11-2

cdr3_aa: CASSRFGGVEASNQPQHF
cdr3_nt: TGTGCCAGTAGCCGATTCGGGGGGGTAGAAGCGAGCAATCAGCCCCAGCATTTT
clone_size: .
cdr3_length: 18
j_call: TRBJ1-5
d_call: .
v_call: TRBV19

cdr3_aa: CASIGTAGAYTEAFF
cdr3_nt: TGTGCCAGCATCGGGACAGCCGGGGCCTACACTGAAGCTTTCTTT
clone_size: .
cdr3_length: 15
j_call: TRBJ1-1
d_call: TRBD1
v_call: TRBV27

cdr3_aa: CASSSGDDSRGNQPQHF
cdr3_nt: TGTGCTAGCAGCTCGGGGGACGATTCTAGGGGAAATCAGCCCCAGCATTTT
clone_size: .
cdr3_length: 17
j_call: TRBJ1-5
d_call: .
v_call: TRBV7-7